The 8 T cell receptor beta chains below all came from one sample that was sequenced in a study of blood T cell repertoires in COVID-19. Method: immunoSEQ multiplex PCR; TCRdb's copy keeps in-frame clones and lacks some. The top ten clones hold more than 2% of a sample with about 220,000 clones, about 82% of them seen once. Sequenced material: peripheral blood. These receptor sequences come from a woman in her 70s with COVID-19, enrolled during active disease.

The V call is TRBV2, the J call TRBJ2-1, with 12 bases identical to TRBD2. CDR1 is SNHLY and CDR2 is FYNNEI in the germline V gene. V lost 5 bases to trimming and J lost 12 bases; unmatched junction nucleotides: 11. The CDR3 is 15 amino acids. The CDR3 here is CASSLGLAGPALQFF. CDR3 bases: TGTGCCAGCAGTTTAGGACTAGCGGGACCAGCCCTGCAGTTCTTC.

In its sample, this clone was seen once. This chain uses TRBV19 with TRBJ1-5; 12 nucleotides align to TRBD1. J gave up 6 bases and V 5 bases, and 14 bases lay outside the gene matches. The CDR3 is made up of 18 amino acids. CDR1 is LNHDA, CDR2 SQIVND, per germline (reference sequence). In nucleotides, the CDR3 is TGTGCCAGTAGTCCGATGGGACAGGGGGCGGGCTCAGGTCAGCCCCAGCATTTT. Translation gives CASSPMGQGAGSGQPQHF.

The chain is built from TRBV7-6 and TRBJ1-2; D gene ambiguous. There are 13 residues in the CDR3. Trimming pared 5 bases from V and 5 bases from J, leaving 12 bases between. Germline lookup yields CDR1 SGHVS and CDR2 FNYEAQ. CDR3 sequence: CASSPGRGYGYTF. The CDR3 nucleotides read TGTGCCAGCAGCCCCGGGCGAGGGTATGGCTACACCTTC.

This clone occurred once. The chain couples TRBV7-9 to TRBJ1-2; D may be TRBD1 (6 bases). This CDR3 has 13 residues. CDR1 and CDR2 (germline): SEHNR, FQNEAQ (reference sequence). Trimming stripped 2 bases from V and 8 bases from J, with 12 bases between. CDR3 in DNA: TGTGCCAGCAGCTTAAATGCAGGGGTCGGCTACACCTTC. Protein: CASSLNAGVGYTF.

The J gene is TRBJ2-7, the V gene TRBV2; a possible D gene is TRBD2 (5 bases). CDR3 length: 14 amino acids. CDR1 and CDR2 (germline): SNHLY, FYNNEI. The V end was cut by 7 bases, the J end by 4 bases, with 17 bases between. The CDR3 region is CASTIGGFGYEQYF. The CDR3 DNA follows: TGTGCCAGCACCATCGGCGGGTTTGGGTACGAGCAGTACTTC.

The chain links TRBV18 to TRBJ1-2; tentative D call: TRBD1 (6 bases). CDR3 length: 15 residues. Germline lookup yields CDR1 KGHSH and CDR2 LQKENI. The ends were cut back, 3 bases at V and 3 bases at J, with 14 bases in the middle. The CDR3, as DNA: TGTGCCAGCTCACCGGTGACAGGAGACTACTATGGCTACACCTTC. This encodes CASSPVTGDYYGYTF.

This clone occurred a few times. This sequence joins TRBV19 and TRBJ1-1; 8 nucleotides agree with TRBD1. The CDR3 has 13 residues. After removal of 6 bases from V and 6 bases from J, the junction contained 6 bases not matched to a gene. The V gene's germline CDR1 is LNHDA and CDR2 SQIVND (reference sequence). CDR3 DNA sequence: TGTGCCAGTAGGTTACAGGGGGGCCCTGAAGCTTTCTTT. It encodes CASRLQGGPEAFF.

The V gene is TRBV14, the J gene TRBJ2-1; D uncertain. This CDR3 comprises 16 residues. The V end was cut by 4 bases, the J end by 0 bases, with 13 bases between. Germline CDR1 and CDR2: SGHDN and FVKESK. DNA for the CDR3: TGTGCCAGCAGCCTGTACAAATCCCTCTCCTACAATGAGCAGTTCTTC. Amino acids: CASSLYKSLSYNEQFF.